Sequencing of this T cell receptor beta chain was carried out in a study of immune evolution from preneoplasia to lung adenocarcinoma. As for the study in general: HLA loss of heterozygosity: roughly 6.6% AIS, around 16% MIA, roughly 30% ADC, none AAH.

H&E slides confirmed each diagnosis, reviewed by two pathologists independently. To note about this clone: Its antigen is currently unknown.

This table comes from immunoSEQ multiplex PCR, and its TCRdb copy is limited to in-frame clones, with some not included. The sample shows 7,000 or so clones, 70% to 85% of them seen only once. CDR3 length: 13 amino acids. The ends were cut back, 5 bases at V and 0 bases at J, with 2 bases in the middle. CDR1 and CDR2 from the germline V gene are SGHAT and FQNNGV. Study observations and caveats: T cell clonality was higher in KRAS-mutant than EGFR-mutant or wild-type nodules.

This TCR came from an older person with lung adenocarcinoma. This rearrangement joins TRBV11-2 to TRBJ2-6; D not resolved. Sequencing input: FFPE minimally invasive lung adenocarcinoma tissue. The CDR3 DNA reads TGTGCCAGCAGCGACTCTGGGGCCAACGTCCTGACTTTC. It codes for CASSDSGANVLTF.